Shown below are 13 T cell receptor beta chains from a single sample sequenced in a study of T-cell memory formation after mild COVID-19. TCRdb reprocessed the 5' RACE reads with MiXCR, giving one entry per CDR3 protein. The sample shows hundreds of thousands of distinct CDR3 sequences, 20% to 25% of them seen only once. Sequences were obtained from PBMCs or a T cell subset sorted from them (not recorded which). Receptors were obtained from a man aged 18 to 29 who had mild COVID-19 (a few samples of this study predate the infection). Cell type and time point are not known.

The V and J genes are TRBV6-6 and TRBJ2-5; D uncertain. Per the germline V gene, CDR1 is MNHNY and CDR2 is SVGAGI (reference sequence). The CDR3 runs 12 residues. V was clipped by 6 bases and J by 3 bases, with 8 bases between them. CDR3: CASSNEEETQYF. DNA of the CDR3: TGTGCCAGCAGCAACGAGGAAGAGACCCAGTACTTC.

This clonotype was counted between two and nine times. The chain has TRBV5-1 and TRBJ2-1; TRBD1 might be the D (7 bases). CDR1 SGHRS and CDR2 YFSETQ come from the germline V gene. V was trimmed by 1 base and J by 5 bases, leaving 13 bases between them. The length of the CDR3 is 15 residues. CDR3 loop: CASSLTAGGNNEQFF. The CDR3 bases are TGCGCCAGCAGCTTGACGGCAGGGGGGAACAATGAGCAGTTCTTC. The full variable domain, its missing parts supplied by reference TRBV5-1 and TRBJ2-1, is KAGVTQTPRYLIKTRGQQVTLSCSPISGHRSVSWYQQTPGQGLQFLFEYFSETQRNKGNFPGRFSGRQFSNSRSEMNVSTLELGDSALYLCASSLTAGGNNEQFFGPGTRLTVL.

This clonotype was seen a handful of times. CDR3 loop: CASSLVGSQNTGELFF. In nucleotides, the CDR3 is TGCGCCAGCAGCTTGGTAGGCAGCCAAAACACCGGGGAGCTGTTTTTT. The genes are TRBV5-1 and TRBJ2-2; the D is unclear. Germline lookup yields CDR1 SGHRS and CDR2 YFSETQ. Trimming took 0 bases from V and 2 from J, leaving 11 bases between them. The CDR3 consists of 16 residues.

This chain joins TRBV29-1 and TRBJ1-1; no clear D. Germline-derived CDR1 and CDR2 are SQVTM and ANQGSEA. This CDR3 comprises 9 residues. The V end lost 3 bases, the J end lost 14 bases, and 10 bases lay between the germline ends. Here the CDR3 DNA reads TGCAGCGTTGATGCGGGATTCTTCTTT. Its protein product is CSVDAGFFF.

This clonotype was seen a handful of times. V usage is TRBV10-3 and J usage is TRBJ1-2, with 8 bases lining up with TRBD1. This CDR3 comprises 16 residues. The V segment lost 2 bases and the J segment 5 bases; nucleotides outside the gene matches: 10. The germline V gene encodes CDR1 ENHRY and CDR2 SYGVKD. The CDR3 DNA reads as TGTGCCATCAGTGAGACACAACCCGGGACAGGTTATGGCTACACCTTC. As protein: CAISETQPGTGYGYTF.

The V call is TRBV7-2, the J call TRBJ1-6; D gene ambiguous. The germline V gene encodes CDR1 SGHTA and CDR2 FQGNSA. The CDR3 is 14 residues long. Trimming pared 7 bases from V and 10 bases from J, leaving 17 bases between. CDR3 bases: TGTGCCAGCATCCCCGGCCCGGGTCGGTCACCCCTCCACTTT. Translating gives CASIPGPGRSPLHF.

This clonotype was counted only a few times. This chain links TRBV5-1 with TRBJ1-3; unclear D gene. Germline values: CDR1 SGHRS, CDR2 YFSETQ. The CDR3 is 14 amino acids. Trimming pared 0 bases from V and 6 bases from J, leaving 10 bases between. CDR3 sequence: CASSLEGSANTIYF. CDR3 in DNA: TGCGCCAGCAGCTTGGAAGGTTCGGCAAACACCATATATTTT.

The gene calls are TRBV19 and TRBJ1-2, with 8 bases fitting TRBD1. J was trimmed by 4 bases and V by 5 bases; bases with no gene match: 12. CDR3 length equals 16 residues. Germline CDR1 reads LNHDA; CDR2 reads SQIVND (reference sequence). The CDR3 sequence is CASSAETGGSRYGYTF. The CDR3 nucleotides are TGTGCCAGTAGTGCCGAAACAGGGGGAAGCCGCTATGGCTACACCTTC.

This clonotype was picked up a small number of times. The chain employs TRBV15 and TRBJ2-3; unclear D gene. CDR3 length: 13 residues. The germline V gene encodes CDR1 LNHNV and CDR2 YYDKDF (reference sequence). Trimming shortened V by 8 bases and J by 3 bases, and 12 bases separated the two germline ends. CDR3 amino acids: CATSDWGTDTQYF. In DNA, the CDR3 is TGTGCCACCTCGGATTGGGGTACAGATACGCAGTATTTT.

This chain links TRBV7-2 with TRBJ1-2; D ambiguous. V was cut by 2 bases and J by 10 bases, with 17 bases left in between. CDR3 length equals 14 residues. The germline CDR1 and CDR2 sequences are SGHTA and FQGNSA. The CDR3, as DNA: TGTGCCAGCAGCTTATTCGAATCGGGTCCTACCTACACCTTC. The encoded protein is CASSLFESGPTYTF. The complete variable domain, with remaining parts taken from reference TRBV7-2 and TRBJ1-2, reads GAGVSQSPSNKVTEKGKDVELRCDPISGHTALYWYRQSLGQGLEFLIYFQGNSAPDKSGLPSDRFSAERTGGSVSTLTIQRTQQEDSAVYLCASSLFESGPTYTFGSGTRLTVV.

This clonotype was observed at least ten times. The chain uses TRBV5-1 and TRBJ2-1, with 13 bases identical to TRBD2. The germline gives CDR1 SGHRS, CDR2 YFSETQ. There are 16 residues in the CDR3. The ends lost 3 bases at V and 4 bases at J; junction bases unmatched: 4. The CDR3 here is CASSSGTSGAYNEQFF. The CDR3 DNA reads TGCGCCAGCAGCTCTGGGACTAGCGGGGCTTACAATGAGCAGTTCTTC.

V and J are TRBV4-1 and TRBJ1-2, with unresolved D. Germline-derived CDR1 and CDR2 are MGHRA and YSYEKL. Trimming took 4 bases from V and 4 from J, leaving 16 bases between them. This CDR3 has 15 amino acids. CDR3 DNA sequence: TGCGCCAGCAGCCCCCGGGCAGGAGGACGCTATGGCTACACCTTC. Translating gives CASSPRAGGRYGYTF.

In this sample, this clonotype turned up a few times. V usage is TRBV29-1 and J usage is TRBJ2-1; D is undetermined. V shed 6 bases and J shed 6 bases, with 6 bases lying between them. This CDR3 spans 10 amino acids. Per the germline V gene, CDR1 is SQVTM and CDR2 is ANQGSEA. The CDR3 coding sequence is TGCAGCGTGGAGAGCAATGAGCAGTTCTTC. Translation gives CSVESNEQFF.